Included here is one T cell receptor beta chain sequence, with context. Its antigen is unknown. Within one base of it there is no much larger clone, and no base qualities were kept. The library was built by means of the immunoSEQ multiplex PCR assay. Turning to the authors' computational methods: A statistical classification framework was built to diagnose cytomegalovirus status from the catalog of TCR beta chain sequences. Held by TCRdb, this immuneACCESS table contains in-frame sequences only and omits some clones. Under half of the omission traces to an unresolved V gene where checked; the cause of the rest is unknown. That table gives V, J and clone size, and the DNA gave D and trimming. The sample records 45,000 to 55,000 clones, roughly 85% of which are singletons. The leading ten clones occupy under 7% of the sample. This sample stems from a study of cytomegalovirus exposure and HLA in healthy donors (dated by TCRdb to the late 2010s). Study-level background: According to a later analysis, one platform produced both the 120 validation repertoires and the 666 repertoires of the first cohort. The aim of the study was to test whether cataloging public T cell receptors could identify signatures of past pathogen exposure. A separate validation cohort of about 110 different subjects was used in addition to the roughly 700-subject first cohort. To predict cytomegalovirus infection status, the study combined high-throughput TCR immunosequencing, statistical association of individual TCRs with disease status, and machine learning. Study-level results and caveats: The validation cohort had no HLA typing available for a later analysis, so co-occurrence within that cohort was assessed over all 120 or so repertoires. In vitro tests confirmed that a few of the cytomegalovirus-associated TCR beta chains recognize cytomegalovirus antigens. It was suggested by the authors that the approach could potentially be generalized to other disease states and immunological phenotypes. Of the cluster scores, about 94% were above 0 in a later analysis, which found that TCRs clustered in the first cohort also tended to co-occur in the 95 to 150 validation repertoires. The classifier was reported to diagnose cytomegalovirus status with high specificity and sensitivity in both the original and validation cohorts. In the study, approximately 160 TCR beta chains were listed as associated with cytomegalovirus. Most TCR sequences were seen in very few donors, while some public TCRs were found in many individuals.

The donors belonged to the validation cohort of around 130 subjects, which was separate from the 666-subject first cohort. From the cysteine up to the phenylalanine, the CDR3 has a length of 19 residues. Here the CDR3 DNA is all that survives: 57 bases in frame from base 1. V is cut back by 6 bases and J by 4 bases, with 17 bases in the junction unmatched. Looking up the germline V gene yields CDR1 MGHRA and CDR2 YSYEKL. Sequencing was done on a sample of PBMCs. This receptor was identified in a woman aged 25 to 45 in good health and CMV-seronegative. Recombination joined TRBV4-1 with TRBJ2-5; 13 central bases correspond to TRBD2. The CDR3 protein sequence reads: CASRPNLFGLAGAGETQYF. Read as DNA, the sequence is TGCGCCAGCAGGCCTAACCTTTTCGGACTAGCGGGAGCGGGAGAGACCCAGTACTTC.